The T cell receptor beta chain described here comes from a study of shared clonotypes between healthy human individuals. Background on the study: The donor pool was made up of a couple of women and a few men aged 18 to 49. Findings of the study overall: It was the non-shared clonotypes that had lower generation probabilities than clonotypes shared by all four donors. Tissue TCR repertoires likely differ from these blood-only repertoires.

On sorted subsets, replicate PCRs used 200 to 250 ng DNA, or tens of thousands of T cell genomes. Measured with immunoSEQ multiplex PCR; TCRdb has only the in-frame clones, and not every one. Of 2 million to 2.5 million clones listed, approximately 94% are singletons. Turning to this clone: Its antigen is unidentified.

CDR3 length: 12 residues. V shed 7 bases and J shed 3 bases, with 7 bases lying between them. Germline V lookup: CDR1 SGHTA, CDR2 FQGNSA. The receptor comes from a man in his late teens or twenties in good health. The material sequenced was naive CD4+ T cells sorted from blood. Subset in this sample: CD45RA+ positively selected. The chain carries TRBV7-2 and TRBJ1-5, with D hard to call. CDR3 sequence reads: CASNAYNQPQHF. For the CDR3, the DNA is TGTGCCAGCAATGCCTACAATCAGCCCCAGCATTTT.